This entry features one TCR beta chain sequence. Looked up from germline, CDR1 is SQVTM and CDR2 is ANQGSEA. The CDR3 runs 13 residues. Deletions cut 7 bases from V and 4 bases from J, with 16 bases between. The record originates from a study of blood T cell repertoires in COVID-19. Sequencing used immunoSEQ multiplex PCR; TCRdb keeps in-frame clones, though not all of them. Of roughly 190,000 clones in the sample, approximately 90% were seen once. The chain has TRBV29-1 and TRBJ1-1; D gene unclear. The clonotype originates from a human donor in a cohort sampled during active COVID-19. Sequencing used peripheral blood. The CDR3 protein is CSAFPSAGTEAFF. CDR3 coding DNA: TGCAGCGCCTTCCCCTCCGCGGGCACTGAAGCTTTCTTT.